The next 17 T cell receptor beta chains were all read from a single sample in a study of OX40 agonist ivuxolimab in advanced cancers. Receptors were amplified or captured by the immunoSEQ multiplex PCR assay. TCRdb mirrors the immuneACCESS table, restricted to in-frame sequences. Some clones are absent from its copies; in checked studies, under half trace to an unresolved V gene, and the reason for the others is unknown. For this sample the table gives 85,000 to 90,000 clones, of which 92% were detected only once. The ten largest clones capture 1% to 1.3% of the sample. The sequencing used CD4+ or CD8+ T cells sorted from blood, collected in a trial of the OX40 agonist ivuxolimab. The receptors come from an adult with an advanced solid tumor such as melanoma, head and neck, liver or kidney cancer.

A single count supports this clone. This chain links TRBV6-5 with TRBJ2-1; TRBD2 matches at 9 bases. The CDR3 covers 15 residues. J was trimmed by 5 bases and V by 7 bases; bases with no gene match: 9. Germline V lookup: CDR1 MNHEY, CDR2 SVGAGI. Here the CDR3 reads CASTKLAGSHNEQFF. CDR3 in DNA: TGTGCCAGCACCAAACTAGCGGGCAGCCACAATGAGCAGTTCTTC.

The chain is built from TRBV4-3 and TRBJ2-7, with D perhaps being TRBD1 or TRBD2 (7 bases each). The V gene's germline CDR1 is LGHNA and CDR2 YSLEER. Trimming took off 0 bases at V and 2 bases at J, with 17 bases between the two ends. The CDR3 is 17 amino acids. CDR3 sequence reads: CASSQDIWQGGTYEQYF. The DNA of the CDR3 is TGCGCCAGCAGCCAAGATATTTGGCAGGGGGGGACCTACGAGCAGTACTTC.

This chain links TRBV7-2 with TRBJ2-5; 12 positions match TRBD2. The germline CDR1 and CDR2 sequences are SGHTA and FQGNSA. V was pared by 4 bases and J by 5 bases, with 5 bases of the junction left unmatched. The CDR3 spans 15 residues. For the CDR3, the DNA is TGTGCCAGCAGCTGGACTAGCGGGACGATGGAGACCCAGTACTTC. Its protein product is CASSWTSGTMETQYF.

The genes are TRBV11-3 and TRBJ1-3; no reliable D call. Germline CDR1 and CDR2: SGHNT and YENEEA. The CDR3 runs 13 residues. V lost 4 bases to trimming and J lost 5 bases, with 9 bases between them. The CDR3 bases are TGTGCCAGCAGCTCGGGCCCGCGAAACACCATATATTTT. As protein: CASSSGPRNTIYF.

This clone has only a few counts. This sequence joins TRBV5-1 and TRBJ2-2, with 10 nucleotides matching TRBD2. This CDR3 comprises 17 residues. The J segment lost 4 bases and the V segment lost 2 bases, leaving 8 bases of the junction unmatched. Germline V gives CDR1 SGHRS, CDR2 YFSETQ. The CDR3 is CASSFTSGILGTGELFF. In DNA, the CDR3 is TGCGCCAGCAGCTTTACTAGCGGGATACTGGGCACCGGGGAGCTGTTTTTT.

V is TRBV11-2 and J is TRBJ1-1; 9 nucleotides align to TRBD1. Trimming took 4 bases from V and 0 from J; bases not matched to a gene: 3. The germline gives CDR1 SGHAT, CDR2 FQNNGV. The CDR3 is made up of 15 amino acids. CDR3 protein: CASSWTGALNTEAFF. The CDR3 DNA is TGTGCCAGCAGCTGGACAGGGGCCCTGAACACTGAAGCTTTCTTT.

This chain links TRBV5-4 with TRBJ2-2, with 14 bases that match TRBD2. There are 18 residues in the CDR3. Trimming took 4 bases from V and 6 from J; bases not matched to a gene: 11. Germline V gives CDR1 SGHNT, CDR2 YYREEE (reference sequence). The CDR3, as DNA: TGTGCCAGCAGCCCAGGGACTAGCGGGAGCGGCTTATCCGGGGAGCTGTTTTTT. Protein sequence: CASSPGTSGSGLSGELFF.

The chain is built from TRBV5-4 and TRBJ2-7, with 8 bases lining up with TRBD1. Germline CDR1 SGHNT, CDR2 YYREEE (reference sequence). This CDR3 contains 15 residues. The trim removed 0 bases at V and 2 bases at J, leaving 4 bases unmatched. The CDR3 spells CASSLGQGAPYEQYF. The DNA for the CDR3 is TGTGCCAGCAGCTTGGGTCAGGGGGCCCCCTACGAGCAGTACTTC. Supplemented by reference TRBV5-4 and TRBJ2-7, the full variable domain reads ETGVTQSPTHLIKTRGQQVTLRCSSQSGHNTVSWYQQALGQGPQFIFQYYREEENGRGNFPPRFSGLQFPNYSSELNVNALELDDSALYLCASSLGQGAPYEQYFGPGTRLTVT.

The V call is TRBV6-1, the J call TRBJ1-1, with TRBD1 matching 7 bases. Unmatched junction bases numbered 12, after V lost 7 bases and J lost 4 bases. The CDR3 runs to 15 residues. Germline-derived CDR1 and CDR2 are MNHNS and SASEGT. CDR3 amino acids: CASISVTGSGTEAFF. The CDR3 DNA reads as TGTGCCAGCATCTCCGTGACAGGGTCGGGCACTGAAGCTTTCTTT.

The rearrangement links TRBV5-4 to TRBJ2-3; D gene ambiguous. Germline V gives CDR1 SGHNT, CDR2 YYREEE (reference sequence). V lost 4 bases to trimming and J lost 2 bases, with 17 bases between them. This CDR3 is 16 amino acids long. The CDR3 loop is CASSPPLVGHTDTQYF. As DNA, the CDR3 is TGTGCCAGCAGCCCGCCCCTGGTGGGCCACACAGATACGCAGTATTTT. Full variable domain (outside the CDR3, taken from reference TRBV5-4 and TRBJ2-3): ETGVTQSPTHLIKTRGQQVTLRCSSQSGHNTVSWYQQALGQGPQFIFQYYREEENGRGNFPPRFSGLQFPNYSSELNVNALELDDSALYLCASSPPLVGHTDTQYFGPGTRLTVL.

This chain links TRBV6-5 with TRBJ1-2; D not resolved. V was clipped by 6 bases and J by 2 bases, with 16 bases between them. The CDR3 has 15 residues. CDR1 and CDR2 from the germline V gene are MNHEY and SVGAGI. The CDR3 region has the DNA TGTGCCAGCAGGGCAAGCGGAATACTCAACTATGGCTACACCTTC. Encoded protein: CASRASGILNYGYTF.

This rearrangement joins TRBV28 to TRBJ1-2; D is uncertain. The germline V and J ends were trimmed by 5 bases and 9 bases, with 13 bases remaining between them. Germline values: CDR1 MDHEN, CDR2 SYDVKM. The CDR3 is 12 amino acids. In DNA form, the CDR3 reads TGTGCCAGCAGTCAATCACTGCGGAGCTACACCTTC. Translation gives CASSQSLRSYTF.

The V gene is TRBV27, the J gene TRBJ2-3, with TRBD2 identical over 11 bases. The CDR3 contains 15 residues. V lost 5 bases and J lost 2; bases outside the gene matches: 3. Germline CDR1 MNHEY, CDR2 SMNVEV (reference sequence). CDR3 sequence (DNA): TGTGCCAGCAGTAAACTAGCGGGAGCCACAGATACGCAGTATTTT. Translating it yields CASSKLAGATDTQYF.

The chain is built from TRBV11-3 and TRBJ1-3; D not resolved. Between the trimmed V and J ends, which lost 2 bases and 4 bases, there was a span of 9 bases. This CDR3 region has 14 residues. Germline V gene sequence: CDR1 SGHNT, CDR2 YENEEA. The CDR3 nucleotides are TGTGCCAGCAGCTTATGGGTAGCCGGAAACACCATATATTTT. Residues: CASSLWVAGNTIYF.

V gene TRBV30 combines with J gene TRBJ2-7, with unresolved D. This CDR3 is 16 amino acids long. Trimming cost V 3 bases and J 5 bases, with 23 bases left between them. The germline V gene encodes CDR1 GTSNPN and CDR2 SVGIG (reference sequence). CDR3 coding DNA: TGTGCCTGGAGCCACCTTGGAAGGTCAGGTAGGAACGAGCAGTACTTC. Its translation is CAWSHLGRSGRNEQYF.

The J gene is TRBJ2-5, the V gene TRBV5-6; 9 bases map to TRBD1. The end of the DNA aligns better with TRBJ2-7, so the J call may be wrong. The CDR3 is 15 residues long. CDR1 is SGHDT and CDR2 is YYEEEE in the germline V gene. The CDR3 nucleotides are TGTGCCAGCAGCTCCCTGGACAGGGGCGTCTACGAGCAGTACTTC. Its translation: CASSSLDRGVYEQYF.

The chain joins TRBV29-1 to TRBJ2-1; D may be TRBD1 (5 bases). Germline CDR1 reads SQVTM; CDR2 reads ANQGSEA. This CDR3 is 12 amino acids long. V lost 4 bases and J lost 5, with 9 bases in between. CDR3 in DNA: TGCAGCGTTGTAAGGGGTAACAATGAGCAGTTCTTC. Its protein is CSVVRGNNEQFF.